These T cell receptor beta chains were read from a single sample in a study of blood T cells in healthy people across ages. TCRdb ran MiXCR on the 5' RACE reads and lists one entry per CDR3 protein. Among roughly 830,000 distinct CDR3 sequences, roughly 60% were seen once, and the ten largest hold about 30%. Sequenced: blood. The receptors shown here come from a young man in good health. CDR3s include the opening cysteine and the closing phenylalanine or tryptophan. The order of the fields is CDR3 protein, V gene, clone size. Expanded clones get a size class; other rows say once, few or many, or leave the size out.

CDR3: CASSLGPGRVAFF
V: TRBV5-8
size: -

CDR3: CASSEMGVVKQPQHF
V: TRBV2
size: once

CDR3: CASSQESGYVSYEQYF
V: TRBV4-1
size: few

CDR3: CASSQEAVGGKNIQYF
V: TRBV4-3
size: -

CDR3: CASSYKGGRASSYNSPLHF
V: TRBV6-5
size: few

CDR3: CASSQAWTGGRADTQYF
V: TRBV4-3
size: few

CDR3: CSRSRGYEQYF
V: TRBV20-1
size: few

CDR3: CASSQDMRRAYEQYF
V: TRBV4-3
size: few

CDR3: CASSLGGRSSEQYF
V: TRBV5-1
size: few

CDR3: CASSPREGNQPQHF
V: TRBV7-2
size: few

CDR3: CSARGPSAGPQETRYF
V: TRBV20-1
size: -

CDR3: CASSLGTQARSYGYTF
V: TRBV13
size: -

CDR3: CASSRTLDEQYF
V: TRBV5-4
size: -

CDR3: CSALRRVHSSYNEQFF
V: TRBV20-1
size: -

CDR3: CASSLGPTRSEQFF
V: TRBV7-2
size: -

CDR3: CATSTYLPTAHSNQPQHF
V: TRBV15
size: -

CDR3: CSVADRERYF
V: TRBV29-1
size: few

CDR3: CASSLVGRVDEQYF
V: TRBV7-2
size: few

CDR3: CASSQAAGDTEAFF
V: TRBV3-1
size: -

CDR3: CASSQGSSGWSYNEQFF
V: TRBV4-3
size: -

CDR3: CASSLGQSYIYGYTF
V: TRBV4-3
size: -

CDR3: CASSLGLAGGLSTDTQYF
V: TRBV28
size: -

CDR3: CASSSSAGGNSYEQYF
V: TRBV7-2
size: -

CDR3: CASSLTTGANVLTF
V: TRBV7-3
size: -